This T cell receptor beta chain was found in a study of blood T cell repertoires in COVID-19. On the study more broadly: Material from acute and convalescent COVID-19 was sourced from the United States, Italy and Spain. Sources were T cells, B-cell-depleted T cells, or PBMCs; the material itself was cDNA or gDNA.

In the original processing: By means of reference gene primer amplification, nucleated cell counts were estimated. Generated by immunoSEQ multiplex PCR, the TCRdb table keeps only in-frame clones and is missing some. From that table come the V and J calls and clone size; the DNA was used to work out D and trimming. The sample has over 35,000 clones, roughly 80% seen once. This clonotype was obtained from a man aged 60 to 69 with active COVID-19. The sequencing input was peripheral blood.

CDR3 in DNA: TGTGCCAGCACGGACAGGGGTGGGCTTATAGATGGCTACACCTTC. Translation: CASTDRGGLIDGYTF. This chain links TRBV19 with TRBJ1-2, with 9 bases matching TRBD1. Germline trimming cut 9 bases from V and 6 bases from J; bases unmatched to any gene: 14. Germline lookup yields CDR1 LNHDA and CDR2 SQIVND (reference sequence). The CDR3 covers 15 residues.